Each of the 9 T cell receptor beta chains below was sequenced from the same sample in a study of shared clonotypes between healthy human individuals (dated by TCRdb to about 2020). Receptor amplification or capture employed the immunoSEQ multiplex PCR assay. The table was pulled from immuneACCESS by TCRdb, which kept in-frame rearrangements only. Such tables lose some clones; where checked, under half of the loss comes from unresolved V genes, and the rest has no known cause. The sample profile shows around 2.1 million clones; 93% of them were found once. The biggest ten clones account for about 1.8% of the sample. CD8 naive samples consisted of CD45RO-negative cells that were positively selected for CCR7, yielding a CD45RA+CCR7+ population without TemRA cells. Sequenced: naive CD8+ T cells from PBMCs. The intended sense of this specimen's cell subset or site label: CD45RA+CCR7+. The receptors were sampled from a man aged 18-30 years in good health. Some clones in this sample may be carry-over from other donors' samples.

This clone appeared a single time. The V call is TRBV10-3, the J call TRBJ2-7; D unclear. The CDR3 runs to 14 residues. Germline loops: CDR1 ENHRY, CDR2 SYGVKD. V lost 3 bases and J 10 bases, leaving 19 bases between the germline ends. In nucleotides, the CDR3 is TGTGCCATCAGTGATGACGGTGCCTACGAGATCCAGTACTTC. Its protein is CAISDDGAYEIQYF.

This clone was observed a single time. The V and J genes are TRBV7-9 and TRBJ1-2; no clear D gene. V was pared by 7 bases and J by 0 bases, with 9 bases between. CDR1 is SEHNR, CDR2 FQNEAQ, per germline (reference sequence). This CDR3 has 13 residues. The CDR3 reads CASTSGANYGYTF. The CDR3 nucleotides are TGTGCCAGCACCAGTGGAGCTAACTATGGCTACACCTTC.

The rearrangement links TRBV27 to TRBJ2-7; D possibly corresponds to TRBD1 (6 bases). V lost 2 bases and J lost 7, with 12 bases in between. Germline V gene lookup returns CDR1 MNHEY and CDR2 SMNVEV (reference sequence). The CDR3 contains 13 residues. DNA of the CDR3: TGTGCCAGCAGTTTAACAGGGTCTGGTGAGCAGTACTTC. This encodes CASSLTGSGEQYF.

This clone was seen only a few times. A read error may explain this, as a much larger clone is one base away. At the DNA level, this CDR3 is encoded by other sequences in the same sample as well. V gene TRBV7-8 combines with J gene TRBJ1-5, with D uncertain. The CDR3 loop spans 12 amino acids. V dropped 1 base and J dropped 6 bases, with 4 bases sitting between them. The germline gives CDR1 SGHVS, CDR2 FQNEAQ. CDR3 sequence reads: CASSLGGQPQHF. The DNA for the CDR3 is TGTGCCAGCAGCTTAGGGGGTCAGCCCCAGCATTTT.

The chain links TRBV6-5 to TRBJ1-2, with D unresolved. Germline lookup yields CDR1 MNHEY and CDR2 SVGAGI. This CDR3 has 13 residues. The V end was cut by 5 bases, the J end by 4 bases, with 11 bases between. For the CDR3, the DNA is TGTGCCAGCAGTCCCGGGATGGGCTATGGCTACACCTTC. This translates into CASSPGMGYGYTF.

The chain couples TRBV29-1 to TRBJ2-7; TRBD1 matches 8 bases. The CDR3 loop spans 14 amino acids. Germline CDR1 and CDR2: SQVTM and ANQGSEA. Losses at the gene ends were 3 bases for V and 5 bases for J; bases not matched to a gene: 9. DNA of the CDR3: TGCAGCGTTGATCCAGGGGGCACGTTCGACGAGCAGTACTTC. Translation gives CSVDPGGTFDEQYF.

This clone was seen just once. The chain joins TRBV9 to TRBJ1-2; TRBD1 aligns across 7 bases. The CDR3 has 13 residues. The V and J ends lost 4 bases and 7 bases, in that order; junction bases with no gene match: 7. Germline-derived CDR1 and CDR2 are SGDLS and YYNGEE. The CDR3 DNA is TGTGCCAGCAGCACCGGACAGGCGGCTGGCTACACCTTC. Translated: CASSTGQAAGYTF.

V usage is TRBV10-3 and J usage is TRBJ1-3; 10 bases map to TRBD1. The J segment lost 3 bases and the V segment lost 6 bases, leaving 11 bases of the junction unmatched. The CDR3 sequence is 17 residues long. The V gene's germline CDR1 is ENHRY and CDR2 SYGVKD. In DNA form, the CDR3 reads TGTGCCATCAGGATGACAATGACAGGGGGCGATGGAAACACCATATATTTT. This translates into CAIRMTMTGGDGNTIYF.

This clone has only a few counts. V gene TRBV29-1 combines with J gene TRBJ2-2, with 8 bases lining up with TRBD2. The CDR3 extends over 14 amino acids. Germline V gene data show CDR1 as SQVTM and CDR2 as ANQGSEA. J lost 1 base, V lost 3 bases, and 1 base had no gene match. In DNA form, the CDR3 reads TGCAGCGTTGATGCGGGAGGGAACACCGGGGAGCTGTTTTTT. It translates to CSVDAGGNTGELFF.